These 30 T cell receptor beta chains were sequenced from one sample in a study of human T cells and chemical hapten exposure. Total RNA extraction was carried out from unfractionated whole blood. TCRdb redid the calling of the 5' RACE reads with MiXCR, one entry per CDR3 protein. The table lists some 150,000 distinct CDR3 sequences, 4.1% of them singletons. The receptors stem from a female donor in good health.

This clonotype was counted ten times or more. The rearrangement uses TRBV5-5 and TRBJ1-2; a possible D gene is TRBD1 (6 bases). Trimming removed 1 base at V and 8 bases at J, with 18 bases between. Germline V gene lookup returns CDR1 SGHKS and CDR2 YYEKEE (reference sequence). The CDR3 is 15 amino acids. CDR3 in amino acids: CASSLPGGGEGGYTF. The CDR3 DNA follows: TGTGCCAGCAGCTTGCCCGGGGGCGGGGAAGGAGGCTACACCTTC.

J is TRBJ1-1 and V is TRBV28; D uncertain. The CDR3 consists of 13 residues. The ends were cut back, 10 bases at V and 1 base at J, with 13 bases in the middle. Looked up from germline, CDR1 is MDHEN and CDR2 is SYDVKM. The CDR3 coding sequence is TGTGCCACCAACCTTCGACAGAACACTGAAGCTTTCTTT. It yields the protein CATNLRQNTEAFF.

This clonotype was observed at least ten times. The CDR3 is CASSLGGRETNSPLHF. For the CDR3, the DNA is TGCGCCAGCAGCTTGGGGGGTAGAGAAACAAATTCACCCCTCCACTTT. The J gene is TRBJ1-6, the V gene TRBV5-1; D is undetermined. This CDR3 spans 16 amino acids. Germline values: CDR1 SGHRS, CDR2 YFSETQ. The V end was cut by 0 bases, the J end by 7 bases, with 14 bases between.

This clonotype was picked up many times. The chain joins TRBV6-5 to TRBJ1-2; D remains ambiguous. Trimming took off 6 bases at V and 4 bases at J, with 9 bases between the two ends. The CDR3 is 12 amino acids. CDR1 and CDR2 from the germline V gene are MNHEY and SVGAGI. CDR3: CASSGETYGYTF. The CDR3, as DNA: TGTGCCAGCAGCGGGGAGACCTATGGCTACACCTTC.

This clonotype was found many times. The V gene is TRBV12-3 or TRBV12-4, the J gene TRBJ2-2; the D is unclear. The CDR3 loop spans 15 amino acids. Trimming took 0 bases from V and 2 from J, leaving 7 bases between them. CDR3: CASSLARPNTGELFF. CDR3 nucleotides: TGTGCCAGCAGTTTAGCCCGACCCAACACCGGGGAGCTGTTTTTT.

In its sample, this clonotype was seen many times. This chain connects TRBV11-2 to TRBJ1-1; possible D gene TRBD1, 5 bases. This CDR3 spans 12 amino acids. With 6 bases removed from V and 1 base from J, the gap between germline ends came to 6 bases. In germline, CDR1 is SGHAT, CDR2 FQNNGV. The CDR3 loop is CASSTGNTEAFF. DNA for the CDR3: TGTGCCAGCAGTACAGGGAACACTGAAGCTTTCTTT.

The table lists this clonotype with many counts. This chain uses TRBV18 with TRBJ2-3; D remains unclear. The CDR3 loop spans 13 amino acids. CDR1 KGHSH and CDR2 LQKENI come from the germline V gene. The V end lost 3 bases, the J end lost 4 bases, and 8 bases lay between the germline ends. The CDR3 nucleotides read TGTGCCAGCTCACCCACCCGCCCAGATACGCAGTATTTT. Its translation: CASSPTRPDTQYF. The variable domain in full, completed from reference TRBV18 and TRBJ2-3, reads NAGVMQNPRHLVRRRGQEARLRCSPMKGHSHVYWYRQLPEEGLKFMVYLQKENIIDESGMPKERFSAEFPKEGPSILRIQQVVRGDSAAYFCASSPTRPDTQYFGPGTRLTVL.

This clonotype was observed at least ten times. This chain uses TRBV3-1 with TRBJ1-5; 8 bases are a match to TRBD1. Germline CDR1 and CDR2: LGHDT and YNNKEL (reference sequence). Trimming removed 0 bases from V and 6 bases from J; junction bases left unmatched: 4. CDR3 length: 15 amino acids. The CDR3 DNA reads as TGTGCCAGCAGCCAAGATCCAGGGGGCACTCAGCCCCAGCATTTT. Translation gives CASSQDPGGTQPQHF.

In its sample, this clonotype was seen many times. The chain couples TRBV7-9 to TRBJ1-6; TRBD1 might be the D (6 bases). In germline, CDR1 is SEHNR, CDR2 FQNEAQ (reference sequence). CDR3 length: 18 amino acids. Deletions cut 1 base from V and 7 bases from J, with 20 bases between. This CDR3 reads CASSLGFRGADMNSPLHF. CDR3 coding DNA: TGTGCCAGCAGCTTAGGTTTTCGGGGGGCGGATATGAATTCACCCCTCCACTTT.

This clonotype was found many times. CDR3: CASSLAANTGELFF. CDR3 bases: TGTGCCAGCAGCTTGGCCGCGAACACCGGGGAGCTGTTTTTT. The chain links TRBV5-4 to TRBJ2-2, with D hard to call. Trimming took off 0 bases at V and 0 bases at J, with 3 bases between the two ends. From germline, CDR1 is SGHNT and CDR2 YYREEE (reference sequence). The CDR3 sequence is 14 residues long.

There are many counts of this clonotype. This chain uses TRBV25-1 with TRBJ1-1; possible D gene TRBD1, 5 bases. CDR1 and CDR2 (germline): MGHDK, SYGVNS. The length of the CDR3 is 14 residues. Trimming pared 4 bases from V and 4 bases from J, leaving 13 bases between. DNA for the CDR3: TGTGCCAGCAGTGGACAGTCGTCTGGCACTGAAGCTTTCTTT. Translated: CASSGQSSGTEAFF.

In its sample, this clonotype was seen many times. This sequence joins TRBV27 and TRBJ2-7, with 7 bases lining up with TRBD1. Germline V gene data show CDR1 as MNHEY and CDR2 as SMNVEV (reference sequence). V dropped 8 bases and J dropped 1; count of bases not matched to a gene: 5. The CDR3 sequence is 13 residues long. Written as DNA, the CDR3 is TGTGCCAGCGGGACAGCCAATTCCTACGAGCAGTACTTC. Protein product: CASGTANSYEQYF.

This clonotype was counted at least ten times. The rearrangement joins TRBV11-3 to TRBJ2-4, with 7 nucleotides matching TRBD2. J was trimmed by 6 bases and V by 4 bases; bases with no gene match: 6. The germline gives CDR1 SGHNT, CDR2 YENEEA. This CDR3 spans 14 amino acids. The CDR3 DNA sequence: TGTGCCAGCAGCTCCGGGTCGGGGGGAAACATTCAGTACTTC. It yields the protein CASSSGSGGNIQYF.

This clonotype occurred many times. The rearrangement joins TRBV30 to TRBJ1-6; possibly TRBD1 for D (5 bases). CDR3 length: 12 amino acids. Germline assignment: CDR1 GTSNPN and CDR2 SVGIG (reference sequence). Trimming removed 1 base from V and 9 bases from J, with 7 bases in between. DNA of the CDR3: TGTGCCTGGAGTGGTGGGGGTTCACCCCTCCACTTT. Translating it yields CAWSGGGSPLHF.

This clonotype occurred many times. The CDR3 here is CASSLEFHNTEAFF. The DNA for the CDR3 is TGCGCCAGCAGCTTGGAATTTCACAACACTGAAGCTTTCTTT. The chain has TRBV5-1 and TRBJ1-1; D gene uncertain. The germline CDR1 and CDR2 sequences are SGHRS and YFSETQ. This CDR3 comprises 14 residues. Between the trimmed V and J ends, which lost 0 bases and 2 bases, there was a span of 8 bases.

This clonotype has at least ten counts. V and J are TRBV5-4 and TRBJ2-2; tentative D call: TRBD2 (5 bases). Per the germline V gene, CDR1 is SGHNT and CDR2 is YYREEE (reference sequence). V was shortened by 0 bases and J by 5 bases, with 11 bases between the two germline ends. This CDR3 contains 15 residues. CDR3: CASSLGGIRTGELFF. CDR3 in DNA: TGTGCCAGCAGCTTGGGAGGGATCCGGACCGGGGAGCTGTTTTTT.

This clonotype was recorded many times. V is TRBV20-1 and J is TRBJ2-5; D might be TRBD2 (6 bases). The CDR3 totals 13 residues. The germline V and J ends were trimmed by 5 bases and 4 bases, with 14 bases remaining between them. Germline CDR1 and CDR2: DFQATT and SNEGSKA (reference sequence). The CDR3 loop is CSAVRDFGETQYF. The CDR3 nucleotides read TGCAGTGCTGTCCGGGACTTTGGAGAGACCCAGTACTTC.

The sample holds many counts of this clonotype. This sequence joins TRBV18 and TRBJ1-2; possibly TRBD1 for D (6 bases). The CDR3 extends over 15 amino acids. Trimming removed 2 bases from V and 6 bases from J, with 16 bases in between. Germline values: CDR1 KGHSH, CDR2 LQKENI. The CDR3 coding sequence is TGTGCCAGCTCACCATACACAGGGATCGTTGATGGCTACACCTTC. Residues: CASSPYTGIVDGYTF.

This clonotype was observed at least ten times. The chain links TRBV2 to TRBJ1-1; D is ambiguous. This CDR3 contains 12 residues. Germline CDR1 is SNHLY and CDR2 is FYNNEI. Trimming pared 7 bases from V and 1 base from J, leaving 7 bases between. CDR3 sequence reads: CASTVRNTEAFF. The DNA of the CDR3 is TGTGCCAGCACTGTGAGGAACACTGAAGCTTTCTTT.

The V gene is TRBV28, the J gene TRBJ1-1, with D possibly being TRBD1 (5 bases). CDR1 is MDHEN, CDR2 SYDVKM, per germline. CDR3 length: 12 amino acids. Trimming cost V 4 bases and J 8 bases, with 11 bases left between them. As DNA, the CDR3 is TGTGCCAGCAGTTGCGCAGGGATCGAAGCTTTCTTT. This translates into CASSCAGIEAFF.

About this clonotype: It may be a read error: a sequence one base away is much more abundant. This chain's CDR3 is CASSLVFSGGLGEQFF. The CDR3 bases are TGTGCCAGCAGCTTAGTATTCTCGGGGGGGCTAGGTGAGCAGTTCTTC. The chain links TRBV7-2 to TRBJ2-1; 8 positions agree with TRBD2. The CDR3 runs 16 residues. Looked up from germline, CDR1 is SGHTA and CDR2 is FQGNSA. The junction had 11 bases not matched to a gene; V was cut back by 1 base and J by 9 bases.

The sample holds many counts of this clonotype. The CDR3 region has the DNA TGTGCCAGCAGCTTAAAATCCGGGACTAGCGGATTCTACGAGCAGTACTTC. Residues: CASSLKSGTSGFYEQYF. The chain combines TRBV7-2 with TRBJ2-7, with 11 bases matching TRBD2. The CDR3 has 17 amino acids. V lost 2 bases to trimming and J lost 3 bases; unmatched junction nucleotides: 9. CDR1 and CDR2 (germline): SGHTA, FQGNSA.

This clonotype was detected many times. In nucleotides, the CDR3 is TGTGCCAGCAGCCCACAGCCGGGACATTACAATGAGCAGTTCTTC. It specifies CASSPQPGHYNEQFF. The rearrangement links TRBV7-2 to TRBJ2-1, with D possibly being TRBD1 (6 bases). CDR1 is SGHTA and CDR2 is FQGNSA in the germline V gene. The ends were cut back, 5 bases at V and 4 bases at J, with 15 bases in the middle. The CDR3 covers 15 residues.

This clonotype was detected ten times or more. This chain joins TRBV28 and TRBJ1-2, with TRBD1 identical over 7 bases. CDR1 is MDHEN, CDR2 SYDVKM, per germline. There are 16 residues in the CDR3. J gave up 5 bases and V 5 bases, and 14 bases lay outside the gene matches. As DNA, the CDR3 is TGTGCCAGCAGTCCCCCGGGACAGACAGGTTTGTATGGCTACACCTTC. This sequence encodes CASSPPGQTGLYGYTF.

Points on this clonotype: With a much larger clone just one base away, this may be a read error. The chain is built from TRBV4-2 and TRBJ2-7; 8 bases map to TRBD2. This CDR3 has 15 amino acids. Unmatched junction bases numbered 4, after V lost 1 base and J lost 2 bases. Germline CDR1 reads LGHNA; CDR2 reads YNFKEQ. DNA for the CDR3: TGTGCCAGCAGCCAAGGTCGCGGGGGGCCCTACGAGCAGTACTTC. Protein product: CASSQGRGGPYEQYF.

This clonotype was recorded many times. The chain combines TRBV20-1 with TRBJ1-6; the D gene is possibly TRBD1 (6 bases). The germline V and J ends were trimmed by 7 bases and 4 bases, with 14 bases remaining between them. The CDR3 extends over 14 amino acids. Per germline, CDR1 DFQATT and CDR2 SNEGSKA (reference sequence). The CDR3 DNA reads as TGCAGTGTTTCGAGGACAGAGTATAATTCACCCCTCCACTTT. This codes for CSVSRTEYNSPLHF.

This clonotype has ten or more counts. The rearrangement joins TRBV19 to TRBJ2-2, with 10 positions matching TRBD2. The germline gives CDR1 LNHDA, CDR2 SQIVND (reference sequence). Losses at the gene ends were 8 bases for V and 3 bases for J; bases not matched to a gene: 3. CDR3 length equals 14 residues. For the CDR3, the DNA is TGTGCCAGTCGTAGCGGGGGGTACACCGGGGAGCTGTTTTTT. Encoded protein: CASRSGGYTGELFF.

This clonotype was counted ten times or more. The V gene is TRBV25-1, the J gene TRBJ1-1; D perhaps matches TRBD1 (5 bases). The germline gives CDR1 MGHDK, CDR2 SYGVNS. CDR3 length equals 12 residues. V lost 6 bases and J lost 3, with 8 bases in between. CDR3 sequence (DNA): TGTGCCAGCAGGGAGGGGTACACTGAAGCTTTCTTT. Protein product: CASREGYTEAFF.

This clonotype was picked up many times. The CDR3 nucleotides read TGCAGCGTAGTTAGTCTAGCCCGGGGCTGGTGGAATGAGCAGTTCTTC. It codes for CSVVSLARGWWNEQFF. This chain uses TRBV29-1 with TRBJ2-1, with D perhaps TRBD1 or TRBD2 (5 bases each). CDR1 SQVTM and CDR2 ANQGSEA come from the germline V gene. V lost 6 bases and J lost 7, with 25 bases in between. This CDR3 is 16 amino acids long.

This clonotype was recorded many times. The rearrangement joins TRBV7-8 to TRBJ2-7; D gene ambiguous. V lost 5 bases and J lost 6, with 11 bases in between. Germline V CDR1 and CDR2: SGHVS, FQNEAQ. The CDR3 is 12 amino acids. CDR3 region: CASSALSGEQYF. DNA for the CDR3: TGTGCCAGCAGCGCCCTATCCGGCGAGCAGTACTTC.